Described below is a single T cell receptor (beta chain) sequence and its context. The data stem from a study of shared clonotypes between healthy human individuals. Profiling relied on immunoSEQ multiplex PCR, and the TCRdb table lists in-frame clones only, not all of them. The sample has 2 million to 2.5 million clones, more than 85% seen once. This CDR3 region has 15 residues. CDR1 and CDR2 (germline): SGHNT, YYREEE (reference sequence). The V end was cut by 3 bases, the J end by 2 bases, with 15 bases between. V and J are TRBV5-4 and TRBJ2-7; no firm D call. The receptor comes from a man between 18 and 29 years old in good health. Some clones in this sample may be carry-over from other donors' samples. Material: naive CD4+ T cells from PBMCs. The subset is: CD45RA+ positively selected. CDR3: CASSSGGVLTYEQYF. The CDR3, as DNA: TGTGCCAGCAGCTCCGGTGGGGTCCTCACCTACGAGCAGTACTTC.